The 22 T cell receptor beta chains listed next were all sequenced from one sample in a study of cytomegalovirus exposure and HLA in healthy donors (dated by TCRdb to the late 2010s). Library preparation used the immunoSEQ multiplex PCR assay. For the multiplex PCR, a mixture combining 60 forward primers for TCR Vbeta segments and 13 reverse primers for TCR Jbeta segments was used. TCRdb took this table from immuneACCESS and kept in-frame rearrangements with V and J called. Such tables lack part of the clones; where checked against another copy, unresolved V genes explain under half of the gap, and the rest is unexplained. The sample profile shows fewer than 120,000 clones; around 83% of them were found once. The biggest ten clones account for about 2.9% of the sample. The specimen was PBMCs. The receptor set was obtained from a woman aged 55-69 years in good health and CMV-seropositive.

The rearrangement links TRBV29-1 to TRBJ2-7; TRBD1 agrees at 9 bases. Germline-derived CDR1 and CDR2 are SQVTM and ANQGSEA. The CDR3 is made up of 13 amino acids. J gave up 6 bases and V 0 bases, and 3 bases lay outside the gene matches. DNA for the CDR3: TGCAGCGTTGAAGATACGACAGGGGGCGAGCAGTACTTC. This translates into CSVEDTTGGEQYF.

Concerning this clone itself: One end of the junction does not line up with germline, which may come from a read error. J is TRBJ2-7 and V is TRBV7-9; a weak D match, TRBD2 (5 bases). CDR1 is SEHNR and CDR2 is FQNEAQ in the germline V gene (reference sequence). CDR3 length: 12 amino acids. This chain's CDR3 is CSSSDFLAEQYF. The CDR3 DNA sequence: TGTTCCAGCAGCGATTTTCTAGCTGAGCAGTACTTC. Filled out from reference TRBV7-9 and TRBJ2-7, the complete variable domain reads DTGVSQNPRHKITKRGQNVTFRCDPISEHNRLYWYRQTLGQGPEFLTYFQNEAQLEKSRLLSDRFSAERPKGSFSTLEIQRTEQGDSAMYLCSSSDFLAEQYFGPGTRLTVT.

This clone came up a few times. DNA of the CDR3: TGCGCCAGCAGCGATCCAGGGGGCGCGAACTATGGCTACACCTTC. It is translated as CASSDPGGANYGYTF. The chain links TRBV5-1 to TRBJ1-2, with TRBD1 identical over 8 bases. CDR1 is SGHRS, CDR2 YFSETQ, per germline. This CDR3 contains 15 residues. Trimming removed 4 bases from V and 2 bases from J; junction bases left unmatched: 7.

The V and J genes are TRBV21-1 and TRBJ2-2; whether TRBD2, the table's D call, matches the DNA was not checked. TRBV21-1 is an annotated pseudogene. The CDR3 contains 17 residues. In DNA form, the CDR3 reads TGTGCCAGCAGCAATAGCGAGCGGGAGAAGAACACCGGGGAGCTGTTTTTT. It encodes CASSNSEREKNTGELFF.

The V and J genes are TRBV11-3 and TRBJ1-5; a possible D gene is TRBD1 (5 bases). The CDR3 contains 14 residues. V was trimmed by 0 bases and J by 7 bases, leaving 10 bases between them. Germline V lookup: CDR1 SGHNT, CDR2 YENEEA. CDR3 sequence reads: CASSLEGAGQPQHF. The CDR3 region has the DNA TGTGCCAGCAGCTTAGAAGGGGCGGGACAGCCCCAGCATTTT.

The chain uses TRBV19 and TRBJ1-3; no definite D call. Trimming cost V 3 bases and J 2 bases, with 5 bases left between them. CDR3 length: 13 residues. Germline V gene data show CDR1 as LNHDA and CDR2 as SQIVND (reference sequence). CDR3 sequence: CASSMRTGNTIYF. DNA for the CDR3: TGTGCCAGTAGTATGAGGACTGGAAACACCATATATTTT. The variable domain in full, with the rest retrieved from reference TRBV19 and TRBJ1-3, is DGGITQSPKYLFRKEGQNVTLSCEQNLNHDAMYWYRQDPGQGLRLIYYSQIVNDFQKGDIAEGYSVSREKKESFPLTVTSAQKNPTAFYLCASSMRTGNTIYFGEGSWLTVV.

The genes are TRBV7-9 and TRBJ2-5, with TRBD1 identical over 8 bases. This CDR3 is 16 amino acids long. Germline V CDR1 and CDR2: SEHNR, FQNEAQ (reference sequence). V shed 0 bases, J shed 5 bases, and the junction held 8 bases outside the gene matches. DNA of the CDR3: TGTGCCAGCAGCTTAGCCCGGACAGGGAGTGTTGAGACCCAGTACTTC. The encoded protein is CASSLARTGSVETQYF.

This clone was seen a handful of times. The genes are TRBV19 and TRBJ2-2, with TRBD1 as a possible D gene (9 bases). CDR1 and CDR2 from the germline V gene are LNHDA and SQIVND (reference sequence). CDR3 size: 20 residues. Trimming stripped 7 bases from V and 4 bases from J, with 31 bases between. As DNA, the CDR3 is TGTGCCAGTACCACGGAGGAAACAGGGGGCCCCGGGGGGGTCACCGGGGAGCTGTTTTTT. This translates into CASTTEETGGPGGVTGELFF.

The rearrangement joins TRBV10-3 to TRBJ2-4; D possibly corresponds to TRBD2 (5 bases). The CDR3 runs 16 residues. V lost 0 bases and J lost 3, with 12 bases in between. CDR1 is ENHRY and CDR2 is SYGVKD in the germline V gene. In nucleotides, the CDR3 is TGTGCCATCAGTGAGTCCGCCTCGGAGGACAAAAACATTCAGTACTTC. It encodes CAISESASEDKNIQYF.

The chain combines TRBV27 with TRBJ2-1; 7 bases match TRBD1. The germline gives CDR1 MNHEY, CDR2 SMNVEV (reference sequence). This CDR3 has 16 amino acids. The V and J ends lost 8 bases and 4 bases, in that order; junction bases with no gene match: 14. CDR3 DNA: TGTGCCAGCCGGTGGGACCACAGGGACAGATACAATGAGCAGTTCTTC. Protein: CASRWDHRDRYNEQFF.

V usage is TRBV28 and J usage is TRBJ2-2; D is perhaps TRBD2 (6 bases). Germline V gene data show CDR1 as MDHEN and CDR2 as SYDVKM. The V end lost 6 bases, the J end lost 1 base, and 18 bases lay between the germline ends. The CDR3 sequence is 17 residues long. The CDR3, as DNA: TGTGCCAGCAGCACCCCGGGACTTCTTCGGAACACCGGGGAGCTGTTTTTT. Encoded protein: CASSTPGLLRNTGELFF.

The chain has TRBV27 and TRBJ1-2; TRBD1 agrees at 9 bases. The J segment lost 5 bases and the V segment lost 10 bases, leaving 2 bases of the junction unmatched. Per germline, CDR1 MNHEY and CDR2 SMNVEV (reference sequence). This CDR3 has 11 residues. In DNA, the CDR3 is TGTGCCACGACAGGGGGATATGGCTACACCTTC. This encodes CATTGGYGYTF.

The DNA for the CDR3 is TGTGCCAGCAGCGTATCGGCCGGGGGAGGTGAAAAACTGTTTTTT. This sequence encodes CASSVSAGGGEKLFF. The gene calls are TRBV9 and TRBJ1-4; tentative D call: TRBD1 (5 bases). CDR3 size: 15 residues. Looked up from germline, CDR1 is SGDLS and CDR2 is YYNGEE. V dropped 1 base and J dropped 7 bases, with 14 bases sitting between them.

The chain combines TRBV14 with TRBJ2-7; 10 bases agree with TRBD2. Germline loops: CDR1 SGHDN, CDR2 FVKESK. J lost 2 bases, V lost 1 base, and 8 bases had no gene match. The CDR3 spans 17 residues. CDR3: CASSQASALAGPYEQYF. The CDR3 nucleotides are TGTGCCAGCAGCCAAGCGTCTGCACTAGCGGGACCCTACGAGCAGTACTTC.

The V and J genes are TRBV27 and TRBJ2-1, with 11 positions matching TRBD2. There are 16 residues in the CDR3. Germline values: CDR1 MNHEY, CDR2 SMNVEV (reference sequence). The trim removed 5 bases at V and 7 bases at J, leaving 10 bases unmatched. CDR3 DNA: TGTGCCAGCAGTAGGGGAACTAGCGGGAGCGATAATGAGCAGTTCTTC. It translates to CASSRGTSGSDNEQFF.

This chain uses TRBV28 with TRBJ1-2; TRBD1 is a possible D gene (5 bases). The germline gives CDR1 MDHEN, CDR2 SYDVKM. V was trimmed by 3 bases and J by 6 bases, leaving 8 bases between them. The CDR3 covers 12 residues. In nucleotides, the CDR3 is TGTGCCAGCAGTTTCGGAGGGGATGGCTACACCTTC. This encodes CASSFGGDGYTF.

The chain is built from TRBV6-1 and TRBJ2-7; 10 nucleotides match TRBD1. The CDR3 covers 15 residues. The germline CDR1 and CDR2 sequences are MNHNS and SASEGT. V was clipped by 6 bases and J by 1 base; unmatched bases: 6. In nucleotides, the CDR3 is TGTGCCAGCAGCCGACAGGGGGCGAGGTCCTACGAGCAGTACTTC. It codes for CASSRQGARSYEQYF.

The chain employs TRBV5-1 and TRBJ1-1, with 7 bases lining up with TRBD1. V shed 4 bases and J 4 bases; nucleotides not matched to a gene: 10. CDR1 is SGHRS, CDR2 YFSETQ, per germline. CDR3 length: 15 amino acids. CDR3 bases: TGCGCCAGCAGCGGGCAGGGGGGACGGGGCACTGAAGCTTTCTTT. It encodes CASSGQGGRGTEAFF.

Only a few counts were recorded for this clone. The rearrangement joins TRBV9 to TRBJ2-2; TRBD1 might be the D (5 bases). The V and J ends lost 3 bases and 7 bases respectively, with 19 bases between them. The CDR3 is 16 amino acids. CDR1 and CDR2 from the germline V gene are SGDLS and YYNGEE. The CDR3 DNA sequence: TGTGCCAGCAGCGCCCCAGGGTCCCTTAGGAGCGGGGAGCTGTTTTTT. This sequence encodes CASSAPGSLRSGELFF.

V usage is TRBV18 and J usage is TRBJ1-3; D call uncertain. The CDR3 has 15 residues. V was trimmed by 3 bases and J by 3 bases, leaving 12 bases between them. Germline CDR1 and CDR2: KGHSH and LQKENI. DNA for the CDR3: TGTGCCAGCTCACCTTGGCAGGATCTTGGAAACACCATATATTTT. Translated: CASSPWQDLGNTIYF.

The V gene is TRBV5-1, the J gene TRBJ2-3; D is possibly TRBD2 (6 bases). In germline, CDR1 is SGHRS, CDR2 YFSETQ. The CDR3 sequence is 14 residues long. Trimming left V 7 bases short and J 4 bases short, with 16 bases between. The CDR3 loop is CASARGGGADTQYF. The CDR3, as DNA: TGCGCCAGCGCAAGGGGAGGAGGGGCAGATACGCAGTATTTT.

The CDR3 coding sequence is TGCGCCAGCAGCTTAACAACAGGGGTGCGTCCCTACGAGCAGTACTTC. Translated: CASSLTTGVRPYEQYF. V usage is TRBV5-1 and J usage is TRBJ2-7; 7 nucleotides match TRBD1. The V gene end was trimmed by 2 bases and the J gene end by 2 bases; junction bases not matched to a gene: 10. Germline assignment: CDR1 SGHRS and CDR2 YFSETQ. The CDR3 loop spans 16 amino acids.